The 5 T cell receptor beta chains below were found in one sample sequenced in a study of cytomegalovirus exposure and HLA in healthy donors. In the PCR, 60 Vbeta and 13 Jbeta primers were used. Assay used: immunoSEQ multiplex PCR; TCRdb lists only in-frame clones, some missing. The table records 150,000 to 200,000 clones, roughly 79% of them present only once. The sample comprised PBMCs. These receptors were taken from a woman aged 50 to 60 in good health and CMV-seropositive.

The rearrangement links TRBV2 to TRBJ2-7; TRBD2 agrees at 8 bases. Trimming removed 4 bases from V and 3 bases from J; junction bases left unmatched: 8. The CDR3 has 15 residues. The germline V gene has CDR1 SNHLY and CDR2 FYNNEI. The DNA of the CDR3 is TGTGCCAGCAGTGCCGGGGGGGGCAGGGTCTACGAGCAGTACTTC. Its translation: CASSAGGGRVYEQYF.

This rearrangement joins TRBV5-1 to TRBJ1-4; D is ambiguous. The CDR3 has 15 amino acids. The germline V gene encodes CDR1 SGHRS and CDR2 YFSETQ. The ends were cut back, 0 bases at V and 7 bases at J, with 13 bases in the middle. In DNA form, the CDR3 reads TGCGCCAGCAGCTTGGATCGGCCAGAGGGTGAAAAACTGTTTTTT. Protein: CASSLDRPEGEKLFF.

The rearrangement uses TRBV6-6 and TRBJ2-5; D may be TRBD2 (6 bases). V was cut by 4 bases and J by 4 bases, with 13 bases left in between. The CDR3 runs 14 residues. Germline V gives CDR1 MNHNY, CDR2 SVGAGI (reference sequence). This chain's CDR3 is CASSSPGGLETQYF. The CDR3 DNA reads as TGTGCCAGCAGTTCCCCCGGGGGTCTAGAGACCCAGTACTTC.

V is TRBV28 and J is TRBJ2-7; D is undetermined. V was clipped by 6 bases and J by 6 bases, with 12 bases between them. CDR3 length: 12 amino acids. In germline, CDR1 is MDHEN, CDR2 SYDVKM. The CDR3 DNA sequence: TGTGCCAGCAGCACGAGTCGGGTCGAGCAGTACTTC. It specifies CASSTSRVEQYF.

In its sample, this clone was seen a few times. The V and J genes are TRBV6-1 and TRBJ2-7; 7 bases match TRBD1. The junction had 3 bases not matched to a gene; V was cut back by 4 bases and J by 3 bases. Germline-derived CDR1 and CDR2 are MNHNS and SASEGT. The CDR3 has 13 residues. The CDR3 nucleotides are TGTGCCAGCAGTGGACAGGGTGTCTACGAGCAGTACTTC. Residues: CASSGQGVYEQYF.